This record covers a single T cell receptor beta chain. The data derive from a study of blood T cell repertoires in COVID-19. The germline V gene has CDR1 SGHTA and CDR2 FQGNSA. V was clipped by 1 base and J by 5 bases, with 7 bases between them. The CDR3 extends over 13 amino acids. Original analysis: Amplification of reference gene primers was used by the study to estimate nucleated cell counts. Method: immunoSEQ multiplex PCR; TCRdb's copy keeps in-frame clones and lacks some. V and J calls and clone size are those listed in that table; D and trimming were worked out from the DNA. Seen here are approximately 150,000 clones, over 80% observed once, and the top ten hold 8% to 9%.

The chain has TRBV7-2 and TRBJ2-3; D is perhaps TRBD1 (5 bases). Input material: peripheral blood. The sequence derives from a man aged 25-40 years with COVID-19, enrolled during active disease. The DNA of the CDR3 is TGTGCCAGCAGCTTAGTTCAGGGAGATACGCAGTATTTT. It translates to CASSLVQGDTQYF.